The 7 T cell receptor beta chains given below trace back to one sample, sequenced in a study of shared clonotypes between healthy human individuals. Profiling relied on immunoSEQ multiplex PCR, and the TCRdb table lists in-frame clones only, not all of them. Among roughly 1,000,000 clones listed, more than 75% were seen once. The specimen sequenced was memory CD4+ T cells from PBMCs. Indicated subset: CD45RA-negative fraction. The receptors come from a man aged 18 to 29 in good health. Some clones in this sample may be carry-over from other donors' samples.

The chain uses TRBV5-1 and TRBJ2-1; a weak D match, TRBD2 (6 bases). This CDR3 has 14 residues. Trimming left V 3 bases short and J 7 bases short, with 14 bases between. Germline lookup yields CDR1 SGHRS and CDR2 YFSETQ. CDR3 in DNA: TGCGCCAGCAGCTCCCGAGGAGGGGTGAATGAGCAGTTCTTC. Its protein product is CASSSRGGVNEQFF.

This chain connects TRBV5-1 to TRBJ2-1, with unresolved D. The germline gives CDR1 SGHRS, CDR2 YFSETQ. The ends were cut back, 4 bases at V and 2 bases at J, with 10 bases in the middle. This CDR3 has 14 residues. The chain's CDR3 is CASSPASPYNEQFF. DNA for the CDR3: TGCGCCAGCAGCCCGGCATCCCCCTACAATGAGCAGTTCTTC.

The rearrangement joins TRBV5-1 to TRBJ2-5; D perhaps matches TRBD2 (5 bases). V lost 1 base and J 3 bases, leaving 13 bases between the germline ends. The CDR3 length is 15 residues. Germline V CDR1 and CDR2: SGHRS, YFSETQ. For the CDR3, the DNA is TGCGCCAGCAGCTTGATAGGAACTAGGGAAGAGACCCAGTACTTC. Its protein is CASSLIGTREETQYF.

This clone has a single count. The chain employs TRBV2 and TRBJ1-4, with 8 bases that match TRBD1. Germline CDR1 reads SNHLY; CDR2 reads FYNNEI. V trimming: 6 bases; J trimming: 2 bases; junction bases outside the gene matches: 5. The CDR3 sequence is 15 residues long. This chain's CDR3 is CASSGQGATNEKLFF. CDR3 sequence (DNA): TGTGCCAGCAGCGGTCAGGGGGCTACTAATGAAAAACTGTTTTTT.

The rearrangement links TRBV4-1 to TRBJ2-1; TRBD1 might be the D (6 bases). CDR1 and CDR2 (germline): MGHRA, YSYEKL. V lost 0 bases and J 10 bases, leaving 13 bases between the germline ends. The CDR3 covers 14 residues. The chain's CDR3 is CASSQDLLGTEQFF. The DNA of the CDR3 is TGCGCCAGCAGCCAAGACCTTCTCGGGACAGAGCAGTTCTTC.

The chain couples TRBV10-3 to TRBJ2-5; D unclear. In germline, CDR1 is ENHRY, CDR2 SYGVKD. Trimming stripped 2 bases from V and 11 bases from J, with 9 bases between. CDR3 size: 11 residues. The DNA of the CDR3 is TGTGCCATCAGTGAGAGGTCGGCACAGTACTTC. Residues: CAISERSAQYF.

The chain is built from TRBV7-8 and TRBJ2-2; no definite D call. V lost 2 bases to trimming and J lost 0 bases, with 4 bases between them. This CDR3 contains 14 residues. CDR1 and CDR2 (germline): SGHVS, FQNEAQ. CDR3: CASSLWANTGELFF. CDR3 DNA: TGTGCCAGCAGCTTATGGGCGAACACCGGGGAGCTGTTTTTT.